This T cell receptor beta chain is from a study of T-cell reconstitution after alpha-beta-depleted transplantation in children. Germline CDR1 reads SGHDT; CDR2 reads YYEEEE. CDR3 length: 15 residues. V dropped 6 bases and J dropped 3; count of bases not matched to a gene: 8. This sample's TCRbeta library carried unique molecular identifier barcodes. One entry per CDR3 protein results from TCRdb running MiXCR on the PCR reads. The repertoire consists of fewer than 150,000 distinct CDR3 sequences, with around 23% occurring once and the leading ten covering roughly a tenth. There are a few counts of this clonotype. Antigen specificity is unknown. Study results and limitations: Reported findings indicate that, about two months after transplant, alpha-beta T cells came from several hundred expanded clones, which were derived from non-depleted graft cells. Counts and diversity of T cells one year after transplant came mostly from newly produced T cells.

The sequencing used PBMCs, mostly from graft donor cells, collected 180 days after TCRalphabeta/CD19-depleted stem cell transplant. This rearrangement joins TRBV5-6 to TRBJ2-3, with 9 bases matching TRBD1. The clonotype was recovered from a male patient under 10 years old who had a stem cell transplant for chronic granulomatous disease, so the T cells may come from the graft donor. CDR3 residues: CASTSPGQGTDTQYF. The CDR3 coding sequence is TGTGCCAGCACCTCCCCCGGACAGGGGACAGATACGCAGTATTTT.